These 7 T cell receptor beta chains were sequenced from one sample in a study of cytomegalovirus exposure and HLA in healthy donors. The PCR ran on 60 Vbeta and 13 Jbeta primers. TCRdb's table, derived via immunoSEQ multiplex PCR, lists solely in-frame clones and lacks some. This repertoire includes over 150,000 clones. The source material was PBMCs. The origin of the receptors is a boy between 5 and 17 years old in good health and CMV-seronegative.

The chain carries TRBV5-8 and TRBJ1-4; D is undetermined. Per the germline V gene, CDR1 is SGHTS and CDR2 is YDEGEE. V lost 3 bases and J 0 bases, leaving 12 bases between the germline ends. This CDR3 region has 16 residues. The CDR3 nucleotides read TGTGCCAGCAGCTCCATATCCCAGGCAACTAATGAAAAACTGTTTTTT. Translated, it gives CASSSISQATNEKLFF.

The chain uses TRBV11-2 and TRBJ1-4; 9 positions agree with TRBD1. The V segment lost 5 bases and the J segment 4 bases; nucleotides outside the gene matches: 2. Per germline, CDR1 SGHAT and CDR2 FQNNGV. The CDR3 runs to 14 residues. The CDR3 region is CASSKDRGNEKLFF. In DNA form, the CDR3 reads TGTGCCAGCAGCAAGGACAGGGGTAATGAAAAACTGTTTTTT. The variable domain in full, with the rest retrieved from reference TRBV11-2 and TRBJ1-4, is EAGVAQSPRYKIIEKRQSVAFWCNPISGHATLYWYQQILGQGPKLLIQFQNNGVVDDSQLPKDRFSAERLKGVDSTLKIQPAKLEDSAVYLCASSKDRGNEKLFFGSGTQLSVL.

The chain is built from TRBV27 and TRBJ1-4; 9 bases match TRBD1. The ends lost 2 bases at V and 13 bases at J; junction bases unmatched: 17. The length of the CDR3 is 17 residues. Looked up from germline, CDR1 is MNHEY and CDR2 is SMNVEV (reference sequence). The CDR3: CASSLTTKDRGEEVLFF. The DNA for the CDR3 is TGTGCCAGCAGTTTAACCACCAAGGACAGGGGAGAAGAGGTACTGTTTTTT.

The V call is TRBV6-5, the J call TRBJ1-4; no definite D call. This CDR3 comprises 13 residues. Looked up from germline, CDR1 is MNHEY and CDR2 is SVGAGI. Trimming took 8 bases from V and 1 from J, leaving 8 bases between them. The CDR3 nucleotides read TGTGCCAGCGCTCCAGGAACTAATGAAAAACTGTTTTTT. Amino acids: CASAPGTNEKLFF.

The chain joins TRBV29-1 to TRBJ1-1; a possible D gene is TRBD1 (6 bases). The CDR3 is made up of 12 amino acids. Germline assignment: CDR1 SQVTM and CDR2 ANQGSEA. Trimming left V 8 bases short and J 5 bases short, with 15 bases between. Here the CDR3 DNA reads TGCAGCTTCTCAACAGGGTTAACTGAAGCTTTCTTT. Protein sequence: CSFSTGLTEAFF.

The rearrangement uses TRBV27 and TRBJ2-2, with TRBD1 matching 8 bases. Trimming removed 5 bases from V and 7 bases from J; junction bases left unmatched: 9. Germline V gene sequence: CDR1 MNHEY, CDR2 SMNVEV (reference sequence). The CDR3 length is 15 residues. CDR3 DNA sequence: TGTGCCAGCAGTGCTACAGGGGGTAAGGTCGGGGAGCTGTTTTTT. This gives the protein CASSATGGKVGELFF.

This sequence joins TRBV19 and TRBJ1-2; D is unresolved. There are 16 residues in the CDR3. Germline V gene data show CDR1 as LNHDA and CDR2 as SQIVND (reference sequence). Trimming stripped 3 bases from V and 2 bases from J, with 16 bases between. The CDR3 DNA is TGTGCCAGTAGTATGATACAGAGGGCGTTCAACTATGGCTACACCTTC. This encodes CASSMIQRAFNYGYTF.